The clone carrying this TCR beta chain was counted between two and nine times. Its specificity is unknown. This entry comes from a study of CD8+ T cells in alopecia areata. Study-wide context: In an open-label trial, patients got 5 to 10 mg tofacitinib twice daily. Tofacitinib exposure lasted 6 to 18 months, followed by 6 months off drug. Study-wide points: Affected scalp, especially in alopecia totalis/universalis, had a higher clonality than normal scalp did.

Following extraction, RNA underwent reverse transcription to cDNA, which served as the sequencing template. Generated by immunoSEQ multiplex PCR, the TCRdb table keeps only in-frame clones and is missing some. The sample records about 250,000 clones, roughly two thirds being singletons. V shed 4 bases and J shed 0 bases, with 8 bases lying between them. The CDR3 spans 15 residues. Germline CDR1 and CDR2: SGHDT and YYEEEE. The specimen was CD4+ T cells sorted from blood, collected at week 0. The chain uses TRBV5-6 and TRBJ2-6; no clear D gene. The TCR sequence derives from a human donor with alopecia areata. The CDR3 DNA is TGTGCCAGCAGCCTTTCATTCTCTGGGGCCAACGTCCTGACTTTC. Its protein is CASSLSFSGANVLTF.